This T cell receptor beta chain comes out of a study of T cell changes during pregnancy in multiple sclerosis. The table came from immunoSEQ multiplex PCR; TCRdb's copy has only in-frame clones and leaves some out. The table has tens of thousands of clones, around 89% seen once; the top ten hold 5% to 5.5%. Germline CDR1 reads SGHRS; CDR2 reads YFSETQ. V was clipped by 4 bases and J by 5 bases; unmatched bases: 12. The CDR3 consists of 18 residues. The receptor comes from a female donor in good health, enrolled as a control in a pregnancy study. Sequencing used peripheral blood, obtained after pregnancy. This sequence joins TRBV5-1 and TRBJ2-5, with TRBD2 identical over 15 bases. CDR3 loop: CASSPRTSGRARGETQYF. In DNA, the CDR3 is TGCGCCAGCAGCCCCCGGACTAGCGGGAGGGCCAGGGGGGAGACCCAGTACTTC.